This T cell receptor (beta chain) emerged from a study of read filtering for tumor transcriptome and immune sequencing. Germline assignment: CDR1 MNHEY and CDR2 SVGEGT. CDR3 length: 13 amino acids. V lost 5 bases to trimming and J lost 3 bases, with 11 bases between them. Many counts were recorded for this clonotype. From roughly 390 ng of RNA, a library with molecular barcoded alpha/delta and beta/gamma adaptors was made. TCRdb processed the reads anew with MiXCR; each CDR3 protein has one entry. The repertoire holds 75,000 to 90,000 distinct CDR3 sequences, around 12% seen once, with more than 12% in the top ten.

This chain connects TRBV6-2 or TRBV6-3 to TRBJ2-7; the D gene could be TRBD1 or TRBD2 (5 bases each). Specimen: a population of CD138-negative cells sorted from bone marrow. The clonotype was recovered from a donor aged 40 or older with multiple myeloma. This CDR3 is CASSRDRGYEQYF. In nucleotides, the CDR3 is TGTGCCAGCAGTCGGGACCGTGGCTACGAGCAGTACTTC.